What follows describes a single T cell receptor beta chain. The antigen is unknown. Clones were sequenced by immunoSEQ multiplex PCR, and TCRdb holds only the in-frame ones, with some missing. The sample contains 150,000 to 200,000 clones, about 90% of which appear only once. This sample was taken from a study of T cell responses to AZD1222 COVID-19 vaccine. Germline V CDR1 and CDR2: LNHDA, SQIVND (reference sequence). CDR3 length: 17 amino acids. The V and J ends lost 6 bases and 5 bases, in that order; junction bases with no gene match: 15. Analysis merged second doses at about 4 or about 12 weeks. Study results and caveats: Repertoires were sampled only after the peak T cell response. Clonal diversity was possibly underestimated; the donors were predominantly white British and more often female.

The chain recombines TRBV19 with TRBJ1-2, with TRBD1 matching over 10 bases. Here the sequenced sample was peripheral blood, taken 28 days after the second AZD1222 dose. This TCR derives from an adult who received the AZD1222 COVID-19 vaccine. The CDR3, as DNA: TGTGCCAGTAGCCACGGGACAGGGGCATTATTAGGTTATGGCTACACCTTC. It translates to CASSHGTGALLGYGYTF.